This T cell receptor beta chain was profiled in a study of CD8+ T cells in alopecia areata. V was cut by 5 bases and J by 5 bases, with 12 bases left in between. Germline CDR1 reads SGHVS; CDR2 reads FQNEAQ. The length of the CDR3 is 13 residues. In each case, RNA was isolated and then reverse transcribed into cDNA as the sequencing template. Libraries were prepared by immunoSEQ multiplex PCR; TCRdb keeps only in-frame clonotypes and omits some of them. The sample shows about 130,000 clones, roughly three fifths of them seen only once. The sequenced sample was CD4+ T cells sorted from blood, obtained at week 0. The source of this sequence is a human donor with alopecia areata. The chain is built from TRBV7-8 and TRBJ2-5; D may match TRBD1 or TRBD2 (5 bases each). The CDR3 sequence is CASSAGAGETQYF. CDR3 in DNA: TGTGCCAGCAGCGCCGGGGCCGGGGAGACCCAGTACTTC. The full variable domain, in which reference TRBV7-8 and TRBJ2-5 provide the parts outside the CDR3, is GAGVSQSPRYKVAKRGQDVALRCDPISGHVSLFWYQQALGQGPEFLTYFQNEAQLDKSGLPSDRFFAERPEGSVSTLKIQRTQQEDSAVYLCASSAGAGETQYFGPGTRLLVL.